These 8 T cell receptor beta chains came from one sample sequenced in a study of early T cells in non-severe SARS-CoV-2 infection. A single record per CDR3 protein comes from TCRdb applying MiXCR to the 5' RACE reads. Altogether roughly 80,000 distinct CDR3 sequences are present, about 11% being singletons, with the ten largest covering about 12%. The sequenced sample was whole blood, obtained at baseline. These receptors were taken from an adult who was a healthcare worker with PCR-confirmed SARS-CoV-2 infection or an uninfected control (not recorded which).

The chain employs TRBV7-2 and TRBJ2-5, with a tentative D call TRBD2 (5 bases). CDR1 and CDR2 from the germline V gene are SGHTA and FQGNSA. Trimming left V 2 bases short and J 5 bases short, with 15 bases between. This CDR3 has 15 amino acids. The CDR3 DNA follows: TGTGCCAGCAGCTTAACTCCTTCTTCGGGGGAGACCCAGTACTTC. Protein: CASSLTPSSGETQYF.

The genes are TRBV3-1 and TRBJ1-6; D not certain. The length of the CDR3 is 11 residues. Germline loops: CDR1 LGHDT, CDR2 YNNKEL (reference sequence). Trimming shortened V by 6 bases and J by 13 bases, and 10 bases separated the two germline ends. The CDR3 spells CASRTAGPLHF. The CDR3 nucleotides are TGTGCCAGCAGGACCGCGGGTCCCCTCCACTTT. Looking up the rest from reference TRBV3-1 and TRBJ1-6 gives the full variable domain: DTAVSQTPKYLVTQMGNDKSIKCEQNLGHDTMYWYKQDSKKFLKIMFSYNNKELIINETVPNRFSPKSPDKAHLNLHINSLELGDSAVYFCASRTAGPLHFGNGTRLTVT.

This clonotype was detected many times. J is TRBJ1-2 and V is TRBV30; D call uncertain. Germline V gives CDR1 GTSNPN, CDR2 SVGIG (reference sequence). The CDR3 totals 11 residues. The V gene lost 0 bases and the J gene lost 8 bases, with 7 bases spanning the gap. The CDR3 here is CAWSVDRGYTF. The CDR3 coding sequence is TGTGCCTGGAGTGTAGACCGGGGCTACACCTTC. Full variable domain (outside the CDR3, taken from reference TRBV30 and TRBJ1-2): SQTIHQWPATLVQPVGSPLSLECTVEGTSNPNLYWYRQAAGRGLQLLFYSVGIGQISSEVPQNLSASRPQDRQFILSSKKLLLSDSGFYLCAWSVDRGYTFGSGTRLTVV.

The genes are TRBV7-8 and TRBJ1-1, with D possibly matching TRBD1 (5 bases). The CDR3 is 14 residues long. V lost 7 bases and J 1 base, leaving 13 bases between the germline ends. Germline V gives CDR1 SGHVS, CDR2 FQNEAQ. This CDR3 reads CASTQGGANTEAFF. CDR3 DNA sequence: TGTGCCAGCACCCAGGGAGGGGCGAACACTGAAGCTTTCTTT.

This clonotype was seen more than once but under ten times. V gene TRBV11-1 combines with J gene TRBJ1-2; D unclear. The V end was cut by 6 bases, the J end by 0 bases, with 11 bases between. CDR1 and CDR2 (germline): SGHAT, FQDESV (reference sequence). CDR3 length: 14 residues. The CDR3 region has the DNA TGTGCCAGCAGTCGGGAAGCCTCTAACTATGGCTACACCTTC. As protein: CASSREASNYGYTF.

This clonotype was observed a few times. The CDR3 here is CASSYFMGNRAFF. CDR3 DNA: TGTGCCAGCAGTTACTTTATGGGGAATAGGGCTTTCTTT. V is TRBV6-5 and J is TRBJ1-1; D remains ambiguous. The CDR3 runs 13 residues. Trimming took 1 base from V and 11 from J, leaving 14 bases between them. Germline-derived CDR1 and CDR2 are MNHEY and SVGAGI.

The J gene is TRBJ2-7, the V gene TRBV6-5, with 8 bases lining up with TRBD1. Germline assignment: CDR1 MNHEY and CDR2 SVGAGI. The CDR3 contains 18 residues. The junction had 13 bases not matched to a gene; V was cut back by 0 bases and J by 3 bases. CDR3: CASSYSSTGQVYLYEQYF. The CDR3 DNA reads TGTGCCAGCAGTTACTCTTCAACGGGACAGGTCTATCTCTACGAGCAGTACTTC.

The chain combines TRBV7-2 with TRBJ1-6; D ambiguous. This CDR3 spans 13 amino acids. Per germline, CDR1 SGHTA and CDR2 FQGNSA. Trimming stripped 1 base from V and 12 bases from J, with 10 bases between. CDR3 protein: CASSLVVDKPLHF. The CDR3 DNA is TGTGCCAGCAGCTTAGTGGTTGACAAACCCCTCCACTTT.